The 23 T cell receptor beta chains listed next were all sequenced from one sample in a study of blood T cell repertoires in COVID-19. TCRdb's table, derived via immunoSEQ multiplex PCR, lists solely in-frame clones and lacks some. This table has 130,000 to 150,000 clones, approximately 88% appearing once. Sequenced sample: peripheral blood. The receptors were sampled from a woman aged 50 to 60 with acute or convalescent COVID-19.

This chain joins TRBV18 and TRBJ2-7; TRBD1 is a possible D gene (6 bases). CDR1 and CDR2 (germline): KGHSH, LQKENI. CDR3 length: 16 amino acids. Trimming left V 2 bases short and J 3 bases short, with 17 bases between. The CDR3 sequence is CASSPSYQGIGYEQYF. CDR3 nucleotide sequence: TGTGCCAGCTCACCATCTTATCAGGGGATAGGCTACGAGCAGTACTTC.

The genes are TRBV29-1 and TRBJ1-2, with 8 bases lining up with TRBD1. The CDR3 totals 17 residues. V was pared by 6 bases and J by 1 base, with 16 bases of the junction left unmatched. CDR1 is SQVTM and CDR2 is ANQGSEA in the germline V gene. The CDR3 is CSVPRGDRSPFNYGYTF. CDR3 nucleotides: TGCAGCGTCCCCCGGGGGGACAGGTCCCCTTTTAACTATGGCTACACCTTC.

The chain recombines TRBV30 with TRBJ1-4, with no clear D. The length of the CDR3 is 15 residues. The V and J ends lost 4 bases and 7 bases respectively, with 19 bases between them. CDR1 and CDR2 from the germline V gene are GTSNPN and SVGIG (reference sequence). CDR3 sequence: CAWKSTGGRFEKLFF. CDR3 nucleotides: TGTGCCTGGAAGTCGACGGGAGGGCGATTTGAAAAACTGTTTTTT. Full variable domain (remainder filled in from reference TRBV30 and TRBJ1-4): SQTIHQWPATLVQPVGSPLSLECTVEGTSNPNLYWYRQAAGRGLQLLFYSVGIGQISSEVPQNLSASRPQDRQFILSSKKLLLSDSGFYLCAWKSTGGRFEKLFFGSGTQLSVL.

The V gene is TRBV3-1 (or the pseudogene TRBV3-2), the J gene TRBJ1-3, with a weak D call TRBD1 (6 bases). This CDR3 comprises 14 residues. In germline, CDR1 is LGHDT, CDR2 YNNKEL (reference sequence). Trimming took 10 bases from V and 3 from J, leaving 16 bases between them. CDR3 sequence: CANRGTWSGNTIYF. CDR3 bases: TGTGCCAACAGAGGGACATGGAGTGGAAACACCATATATTTT.

The genes are TRBV5-5 and TRBJ1-5; no definite D call. V lost 0 bases to trimming and J lost 11 bases, with 18 bases between them. This CDR3 contains 15 residues. CDR1 is SGHKS, CDR2 YYEKEE, per germline (reference sequence). CDR3 residues: CASSLGPLSDRAQHF. Written as DNA, the CDR3 is TGTGCCAGCAGCTTGGGACCGCTGAGCGATCGAGCCCAGCATTTT.

The gene calls are TRBV27 and TRBJ2-2; 7 bases agree with TRBD2. J was trimmed by 6 bases and V by 4 bases; bases with no gene match: 11. The germline CDR1 and CDR2 sequences are MNHEY and SMNVEV (reference sequence). The CDR3 is 16 amino acids. CDR3 protein: CASSSRRGWGSGELFF. The DNA of the CDR3 is TGTGCCAGCAGTTCCAGGCGGGGGTGGGGATCCGGGGAGCTGTTTTTT.

CDR3 nucleotide sequence: TGTGCCAGCAGTTCAGCTGGGCATGGCTACACCTTC. Translating gives CASSSAGHGYTF. The rearrangement joins TRBV12-3 or TRBV12-4 to TRBJ1-2; D ambiguous. V was pared by 4 bases and J by 6 bases, with 9 bases between. The CDR3 covers 12 residues.

This rearrangement joins TRBV5-1 to TRBJ2-1, with D uncertain. CDR3 length: 15 residues. Germline values: CDR1 SGHRS, CDR2 YFSETQ. Trimming cost V 1 base and J 0 bases, with 8 bases left between them. The CDR3 region has the DNA TGCGCCAGCAGCTTGAACAGAAACTCCTACAATGAGCAGTTCTTC. This gives the protein CASSLNRNSYNEQFF.

The rearrangement links TRBV27 to TRBJ1-5; TRBD1 agrees at 9 bases. The trim removed 6 bases at V and 4 bases at J, leaving 1 base unmatched. Germline-derived CDR1 and CDR2 are MNHEY and SMNVEV (reference sequence). The CDR3 is 13 residues long. CDR3 nucleotide sequence: TGTGCCAGCAGGGGACAGGGAAATCAGCCCCAGCATTTT. Translating gives CASRGQGNQPQHF.

V is TRBV5-4 and J is TRBJ1-6; TRBD1 aligns across 9 bases. The trim removed 3 bases at V and 10 bases at J, leaving 8 bases unmatched. Germline CDR1 is SGHNT and CDR2 is YYREEE (reference sequence). This CDR3 contains 15 residues. CDR3 region: CASSWGTGKISPLHF. The CDR3 DNA sequence: TGTGCCAGCAGCTGGGGGACAGGGAAGATCTCACCCCTCCACTTT. The variable domain in full, completed from reference TRBV5-4 and TRBJ1-6, reads ETGVTQSPTHLIKTRGQQVTLRCSSQSGHNTVSWYQQALGQGPQFIFQYYREEENGRGNFPPRFSGLQFPNYSSELNVNALELDDSALYLCASSWGTGKISPLHFGNGTRLTVT.

This clone was observed a handful of times. The CDR3 loop reads CASSSDRVGEKLFF. CDR3 nucleotide sequence: TGTGCCAGCAGCTCCGACAGGGTGGGCGAAAAACTGTTTTTT. This sequence joins TRBV7-2 and TRBJ1-4; 7 nucleotides align to TRBD1. The ends lost 4 bases at V and 8 bases at J; junction bases unmatched: 7. CDR3 length: 14 amino acids. Germline CDR1 is SGHTA and CDR2 is FQGNSA. The whole variable domain, remainder taken from reference TRBV7-2 and TRBJ1-4, is GAGVSQSPSNKVTEKGKDVELRCDPISGHTALYWYRQSLGQGLEFLIYFQGNSAPDKSGLPSDRFSAERTGGSVSTLTIQRTQQEDSAVYLCASSSDRVGEKLFFGSGTQLSVL.

The chain recombines TRBV6-5 with TRBJ2-1, with D hard to call. Germline CDR1 and CDR2: MNHEY and SVGAGI. This CDR3 region has 16 residues. V was trimmed by 2 bases and J by 0 bases, leaving 11 bases between them. The CDR3 nucleotides read TGTGCCAGCAGTTACGACTCAAGCGTCTCCTACAATGAGCAGTTCTTC. Translating it yields CASSYDSSVSYNEQFF.

This clone has a single count. The chain joins TRBV3-1 (or the pseudogene TRBV3-2) to TRBJ1-1; 8 bases line up with TRBD1. CDR1 is LGHDT and CDR2 is YNNKEL in the germline V gene (reference sequence). J was trimmed by 4 bases and V by 1 base; bases with no gene match: 8. This CDR3 has 16 residues. CDR3 sequence: CASSQAGQGLGTEAFF. The DNA of the CDR3 is TGTGCCAGCAGCCAAGCAGGACAGGGTCTGGGCACTGAAGCTTTCTTT.

The chain joins TRBV2 to TRBJ2-7; TRBD1 agrees at 9 bases. In germline, CDR1 is SNHLY, CDR2 FYNNEI. The CDR3 is made up of 13 amino acids. The junction had 5 bases not matched to a gene; V was cut back by 6 bases and J by 5 bases. CDR3 nucleotides: TGTGCCAGCAGAGCGGACAGGGGACACGAGCAGTACTTC. Residues: CASRADRGHEQYF.

The chain carries TRBV10-3 and TRBJ2-7; 8 bases align to TRBD1. The CDR3 runs to 13 residues. The germline V gene encodes CDR1 ENHRY and CDR2 SYGVKD. Trimming cost V 3 bases and J 5 bases; bases outside gene matches: 3. The CDR3 protein is CAISDRGRNEQYF. The CDR3 nucleotides are TGTGCCATCAGTGACAGGGGGCGCAACGAGCAGTACTTC.

The count of this clone is one. This chain joins TRBV5-5 and TRBJ1-4; possible D gene TRBD1, 6 bases. The CDR3 length is 16 residues. The germline V gene has CDR1 SGHKS and CDR2 YYEKEE (reference sequence). Between the trimmed V and J ends, which lost 4 bases and 0 bases, there was a span of 13 bases. In nucleotides, the CDR3 is TGTGCCAGCAGCCCTGGGACACAAGCAACTAATGAAAAACTGTTTTTT. Its protein is CASSPGTQATNEKLFF.

As DNA, the CDR3 is TGTGCCAGCAGCGTTGGGACAGGGGGCGATTACACTGAAGCTTTCTTT. Residues: CASSVGTGGDYTEAFF. The rearrangement uses TRBV9 and TRBJ1-1; TRBD1 aligns across 12 bases. CDR3 length: 16 residues. From germline, CDR1 is SGDLS and CDR2 YYNGEE. V trimming: 2 bases; J trimming: 3 bases; junction bases outside the gene matches: 5.

A word on this clone: The junction does not match germline at one end; this may be a read error. The gene calls are TRBV4-2 and TRBJ2-1, with 9 bases fitting TRBD1. The germline V gene has CDR1 LGHNA and CDR2 YNFKEQ. The CDR3 totals 15 residues. DNA for the CDR3: TGTGCCAGCAGCCAAGACTGGGGACAGGGTGATGAGCAATTCTTC. It encodes CASSQDWGQGDEQFF.

The chain is built from TRBV6-1 and TRBJ2-5, with 15 bases lining up with TRBD2. CDR1 is MNHNS and CDR2 is SASEGT in the germline V gene. V lost 3 bases and J lost 5; bases outside the gene matches: 1. There are 15 residues in the CDR3. The CDR3 is CASSDGTSGGETQYF. The CDR3, as DNA: TGTGCCAGCAGTGACGGGACTAGCGGGGGGGAGACCCAGTACTTC.

Here the CDR3 DNA reads TGTGCCAGCATCCCTACAGAGAATCTCAATCAGCCCCAGCATTTT. Encoded protein: CASIPTENLNQPQHF. This chain joins TRBV7-6 and TRBJ1-5; D is unresolved. Germline values: CDR1 SGHVS, CDR2 FNYEAQ. This CDR3 contains 15 residues. Trimming removed 7 bases at V and 3 bases at J, with 16 bases between.

V gene TRBV5-1 combines with J gene TRBJ2-7, with TRBD2 as a possible D gene (5 bases). The germline gives CDR1 SGHRS, CDR2 YFSETQ. V gave up 2 bases and J gave up 6 bases, with 12 bases separating them. This CDR3 region has 13 residues. CDR3 sequence reads: CASSLGLPSEQYF. The CDR3 nucleotides read TGCGCCAGCAGCTTAGGACTCCCAAGCGAGCAGTACTTC.

This clone was recorded a few times. The chain joins TRBV18 to TRBJ2-1; 7 positions match TRBD1. Per the germline V gene, CDR1 is KGHSH and CDR2 is LQKENI. Losses at the gene ends were 0 bases for V and 2 bases for J; bases not matched to a gene: 7. This CDR3 is 17 amino acids long. CDR3 sequence: CASSPPGGLSTYNEQFF. The CDR3 DNA reads TGTGCCAGCTCACCACCAGGGGGCCTCTCTACCTACAATGAGCAGTTCTTC.

The J gene is TRBJ2-1, the V gene TRBV5-4; TRBD2 agrees at 8 bases. CDR1 and CDR2 (germline): SGHNT, YYREEE (reference sequence). Losses at the gene ends were 4 bases for V and 2 bases for J; bases not matched to a gene: 5. This CDR3 comprises 15 residues. CDR3 residues: CASSPAGGPYNEQFF. The CDR3 nucleotides read TGTGCCAGCAGCCCCGCGGGGGGCCCCTACAATGAGCAGTTCTTC.